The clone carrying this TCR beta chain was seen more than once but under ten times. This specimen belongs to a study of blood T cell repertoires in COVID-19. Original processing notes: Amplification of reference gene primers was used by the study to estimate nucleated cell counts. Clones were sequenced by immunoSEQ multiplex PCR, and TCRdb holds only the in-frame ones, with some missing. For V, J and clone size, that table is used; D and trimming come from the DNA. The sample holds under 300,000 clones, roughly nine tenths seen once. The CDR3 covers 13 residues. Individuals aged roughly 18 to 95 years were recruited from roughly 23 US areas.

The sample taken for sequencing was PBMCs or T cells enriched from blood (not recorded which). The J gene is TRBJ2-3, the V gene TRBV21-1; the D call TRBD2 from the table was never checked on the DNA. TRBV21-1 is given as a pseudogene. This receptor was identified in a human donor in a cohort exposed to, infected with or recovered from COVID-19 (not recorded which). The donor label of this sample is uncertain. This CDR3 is CASTLLPADTQYF. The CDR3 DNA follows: TGTGCCAGCACCCTCCTCCCGGCAGATACGCAGTATTTT.